This T cell receptor beta chain was found in a study of regulatory dendritic cells for organ transplantation. Findings and caveats of the study: Between individuals, the alloreactive memory CD8+ T cell pool differed considerably. Memory CD8+ T cells were the most oligoclonal; naive cells were highly diverse.

Libraries were prepared by immunoSEQ multiplex PCR; TCRdb keeps only in-frame clonotypes and omits some of them. The sample shows about 28,000 clones, roughly 80% of them seen only once. This clone was observed a few times. The target antigen is unknown. The sample consisted of naive CD4+ T cells from blood. Subset here: CD45RA+ naive T cells. The clonotype was recovered from a human donor in good health.

The CDR3 coding sequence is TGCGCCAGCAGCTTTGGACAGGGTACCGACGAGCAGTACTTC. It translates to CASSFGQGTDEQYF. V gene TRBV5-1 combines with J gene TRBJ2-7; 8 bases align to TRBD1. With V trimmed by 2 bases and J by 5 bases, 6 bases remained unmatched. Germline V CDR1 and CDR2: SGHRS, YFSETQ. The CDR3 sequence is 14 residues long.